This T cell receptor (beta chain) was sequenced in a study of T cell responses to AZD1222 COVID-19 vaccine. Study-wide findings and caveats: Nearly half of the spike-specific TCRs reportedly recognize variant regions that carry no mutations. Spike-wide coverage was observed for vaccine-associated CD4 TCRs, with dominant responses at 160-218 and 743-854. The donor cohort was predominantly white British with a female majority, and clonal diversity may have been underestimated. There were repertoire samples only from the period after the peak T cell response.

Comments on this clone: The antigen is not known.

Data came from immunoSEQ multiplex PCR; TCRdb stores just in-frame clones and leaves some out. The table shows roughly 130,000 clones, with approximately 86% occurring only once. V was cut by 3 bases and J by 4 bases, with 30 bases left in between. Germline V gene data show CDR1 as KGHSH and CDR2 as LQKENI. The CDR3 covers 20 residues. The TCR sequence derives from an adult in good health. Sequenced material: peripheral blood, taken on day 0 of AZD1222 vaccination. The chain has TRBV18 and TRBJ1-2, with D possibly TRBD1 on 5 matching bases. CDR3 bases: TGTGCCAGCTCACCGCAATCTCTAACAGGAGTTGGGGCGAGGATCTATGGCTACACCTTC. Translated, it gives CASSPQSLTGVGARIYGYTF.